Listed here is a single T cell receptor (beta chain). Its antigen is still unknown. This entry is derived from a study of T cell responses to AZD1222 COVID-19 vaccine. Broader study findings: Reportedly, nearly half the spike-specific TCRs target unmutated variant regions. Recipients of AZD1222 seropositive at baseline numbered only 5 to 7. A rise in Spike-specific TCR breadth and depth followed two AZD1222 doses.

Measured with immunoSEQ multiplex PCR; TCRdb has only the in-frame clones, and not every one. The profile shows 110,000 to 150,000 clones, around 90% of them singletons. The clonotype comes from an adult in good health. The source was peripheral blood, collected on day 0 of AZD1222 vaccination.

CDR3 sequence reads: CASSLPGQGLLNSPLHF. The DNA of the CDR3 is TGTGCCAGCAGCTTACCGGGACAGGGGTTGTTGAATTCACCCCTCCACTTT. The chain combines TRBV7-2 with TRBJ1-6, with 10 bases aligning to TRBD1. This CDR3 spans 17 amino acids. Germline trimming cut 2 bases from V and 7 bases from J; bases unmatched to any gene: 8. Germline V CDR1 and CDR2: SGHTA, FQGNSA.